The clone carrying this T cell receptor (beta chain) was seen just once. Trimming took off 1 base at V and 1 base at J, with 10 bases between the two ends. CDR3 length equals 15 residues. Germline CDR1 and CDR2: SGHDN and FVKESK. Next came a second PCR, run for about 6 to 11 cycles, which used a sample-barcoded 5' primer along with a J-beta primer mix. TCRdb passed the 5' RACE reads through MiXCR, listing each CDR3 protein once. Of just over 1 million distinct CDR3 sequences listed, 40% to 55% are singletons. This sample is part of a study of blood T cells in healthy people across ages. The receptor comes from a woman aged 60-70 years in good health. The chain couples TRBV14 to TRBJ1-1; D may be TRBD1 (5 bases). Sequenced material: blood. The CDR3 here is CASSQGRVSNTEAFF. CDR3 nucleotides: TGTGCCAGCAGCCAAGGCAGGGTATCGAACACTGAAGCTTTCTTT.